The 32 T cell receptor beta chains below all came from one sample that was sequenced in a study of shared clonotypes between healthy human individuals. This table comes from immunoSEQ multiplex PCR, and its TCRdb copy is limited to in-frame clones, with some not included. The sample comprises 950,000 to 1,100,000 clones, approximately 68% of which are singletons, and about 1.5% rests with the top ten. Source material: memory CD4+ T cells sorted from blood. Stated subset: CD45RA-negative fraction. These TCRs come from a man younger than 35 in good health.

The J gene is TRBJ2-1, the V gene TRBV28; D tentatively reads TRBD1 or TRBD2 (5 bases each). Trimming shortened V by 8 bases and J by 5 bases, and 13 bases separated the two germline ends. The V gene's germline CDR1 is MDHEN and CDR2 SYDVKM. This CDR3 region has 13 residues. The CDR3: CASVPGTDNEQFF. The CDR3 coding sequence is TGTGCCAGCGTCCCCGGGACGGACAATGAGCAGTTCTTC.

The chain is built from TRBV5-4 and TRBJ1-4; no firm D call. V was cut by 4 bases and J by 7 bases, with 14 bases left in between. CDR1 is SGHNT and CDR2 is YYREEE in the germline V gene (reference sequence). CDR3 length: 14 residues. CDR3 bases: TGTGCCAGCAGCGATAAAGGGCAGCCTGAAAAACTGTTTTTT. Translation gives CASSDKGQPEKLFF.

CDR3 DNA sequence: TGTGCCAGTAACCCCCAGACAGGGCCCGGTATGCAAGCTTTCTTT. Protein sequence: CASNPQTGPGMQAFF. The chain employs TRBV19 and TRBJ1-1, with 7 bases that match TRBD1. Trimming at V came to 7 bases and at J to 9 bases, leaving 17 bases not matched to a gene. Per germline, CDR1 LNHDA and CDR2 SQIVND (reference sequence). CDR3 size: 15 residues.

The V call is TRBV11-2, the J call TRBJ2-7, with TRBD2 matching over 10 bases. V lost 5 bases, J lost 5 bases, and 12 bases stayed unmatched. CDR1 is SGHAT and CDR2 is FQNNGV in the germline V gene. The CDR3 totals 16 residues. The CDR3 loop is CASSLSSSGSIHEQYF. The CDR3 DNA reads as TGTGCCAGCAGCCTGTCTTCTAGCGGGAGTATCCACGAGCAGTACTTC.

The chain couples TRBV11-2 to TRBJ1-1; unclear D gene. The CDR3 totals 13 residues. Trimming removed 1 base at V and 3 bases at J, with 6 bases between. Germline V CDR1 and CDR2: SGHAT, FQNNGV. The DNA for the CDR3 is TGTGCCAGCAGCTTAGGTGCGGACACTGAAGCTTTCTTT. Amino acids: CASSLGADTEAFF.

The chain uses TRBV6-1 and TRBJ2-4, with a possible D match to TRBD2 (5 bases). Trimming took off 7 bases at V and 0 bases at J, with 13 bases between the two ends. Germline V gene sequence: CDR1 MNHNS, CDR2 SASEGT. The length of the CDR3 is 15 residues. CDR3 loop: CASIDRAGAKNIQYF. In DNA, the CDR3 is TGTGCCAGCATCGATCGGGCGGGAGCCAAAAACATTCAGTACTTC.

Notes on this clone: Germline is not matched at one junction end, which may reflect a read error. The genes are TRBV7-7 and TRBJ2-1, with a weak D call TRBD1 (5 bases). The CDR3 contains 15 residues. CDR1 is SSHAT and CDR2 is FNYEAQ in the germline V gene (reference sequence). The CDR3 loop reads CASSQGAGDYNEQFF. The CDR3 DNA is TGTGCTAGCAGCCAAGGGGCCGGTGACTACAATGAGCAGTTCTTC.

The chain recombines TRBV7-9 with TRBJ1-1; weak D call: TRBD1 (6 bases). Germline V gene lookup returns CDR1 SEHNR and CDR2 FQNEAQ (reference sequence). This CDR3 has 14 amino acids. Trimming cost V 1 base and J 1 base, with 7 bases left between them. The CDR3 region has the DNA TGTGCCAGCAGCTTAGGGGACAAGAACACTGAAGCTTTCTTT. It specifies CASSLGDKNTEAFF.

In regard to this clone: Other nucleotide sequences in the sample specify the same CDR3. The chain is built from TRBV7-9 and TRBJ2-7; TRBD2 matches 8 bases. The CDR3 runs 12 residues. Losses at the gene ends were 8 bases for V and 1 base for J; bases not matched to a gene: 1. The V gene's germline CDR1 is SEHNR and CDR2 FQNEAQ (reference sequence). The chain's CDR3 is CASGGRSYEQYF. The CDR3 DNA reads as TGTGCCAGCGGCGGGAGGTCCTACGAGCAGTACTTC.

The V call is TRBV5-6, the J call TRBJ1-6; 8 nucleotides align to TRBD1. V was clipped by 0 bases and J by 9 bases; unmatched bases: 2. CDR3 length equals 14 residues. Germline V gene data show CDR1 as SGHDT and CDR2 as YYEEEE. This chain's CDR3 is CASSLARGLSPLHF. The DNA for the CDR3 is TGTGCCAGCAGCTTGGCCAGGGGGCTTTCACCCCTCCACTTT.

The V call is TRBV13, the J call TRBJ2-1; possibly TRBD2 for D (6 bases). Germline CDR1 and CDR2: PRHDT and FYEKMQ (reference sequence). Trimming shortened V by 5 bases and J by 5 bases, and 16 bases separated the two germline ends. The length of the CDR3 is 15 residues. Here the CDR3 reads CASSPSSSGHNEQFF. CDR3 DNA sequence: TGTGCCAGCAGCCCCTCCTCCAGCGGGCACAATGAGCAGTTCTTC.

This chain links TRBV30 with TRBJ1-4; D remains unclear. V was clipped by 3 bases and J by 0 bases, with 14 bases between them. Germline values: CDR1 GTSNPN, CDR2 SVGIG (reference sequence). The CDR3 runs to 16 residues. The CDR3 sequence: CAWSGFRATTNEKLFF. CDR3 sequence (DNA): TGTGCCTGGAGCGGCTTTAGGGCAACAACTAATGAAAAACTGTTTTTT.

The rearrangement joins TRBV2 to TRBJ1-1; D gene uncertain. V was pared by 6 bases and J by 7 bases, with 12 bases between. CDR3 length: 12 residues. Germline V gene lookup returns CDR1 SNHLY and CDR2 FYNNEI. CDR3 in DNA: TGTGCCAGCAGCGCGGACCGAGTTGAAGCTTTCTTT. It codes for CASSADRVEAFF.

This chain connects TRBV4-1 to TRBJ2-7; the match to TRBD2 covers 11 bases. Germline assignment: CDR1 MGHRA and CDR2 YSYEKL. The CDR3 spans 16 residues. The trim removed 0 bases at V and 7 bases at J, leaving 8 bases unmatched. CDR3 sequence: CASSQETTSGTLEQYF. In DNA form, the CDR3 reads TGCGCCAGCAGCCAAGAAACGACTAGCGGGACGTTGGAGCAGTACTTC.

V usage is TRBV2 and J usage is TRBJ1-1; unclear D gene. The CDR3 consists of 11 residues. V lost 2 bases and J 8 bases, leaving 6 bases between the germline ends. The germline gives CDR1 SNHLY, CDR2 FYNNEI. The CDR3 loop reads CASSESSEAFF. CDR3 sequence (DNA): TGTGCCAGCAGTGAAAGTTCCGAAGCTTTCTTT.

The chain is built from TRBV9 and TRBJ2-7; D might be TRBD1 (5 bases). Per germline, CDR1 SGDLS and CDR2 YYNGEE. The V gene lost 0 bases and the J gene lost 5 bases, with 12 bases spanning the gap. The CDR3 loop spans 14 amino acids. CDR3 nucleotide sequence: TGTGCCAGCAGCGTAGGGTCAGGGCATAACGAGCAGTACTTC. Amino acids: CASSVGSGHNEQYF.

This clone has a count of ten or more. The chain has TRBV6-6 and TRBJ1-5; D ambiguous. This CDR3 contains 12 residues. V lost 10 bases and J 2 bases, leaving 9 bases between the germline ends. The germline gives CDR1 MNHNY, CDR2 SVGAGI (reference sequence). In nucleotides, the CDR3 is TGTGCCAACGGGAATGGCAATCAGCCCCAGCATTTT. Translating it yields CANGNGNQPQHF.

The chain has TRBV7-9 and TRBJ2-4, with no clear D. Trimming removed 3 bases at V and 8 bases at J, with 5 bases between. The CDR3 totals 11 residues. CDR1 and CDR2 from the germline V gene are SEHNR and FQNEAQ (reference sequence). CDR3 in DNA: TGTGCCAGCAGCTTCGGAGACATTCAGTACTTC. As protein: CASSFGDIQYF.

This rearrangement joins TRBV5-1 to TRBJ2-1; 14 nucleotides align to TRBD2. This CDR3 comprises 18 residues. In germline, CDR1 is SGHRS, CDR2 YFSETQ. Trimming removed 4 bases from V and 5 bases from J; junction bases left unmatched: 11. CDR3 region: CASSPRLAGGPGNNEQFF. CDR3 nucleotide sequence: TGCGCCAGCAGCCCCCGACTAGCGGGAGGGCCAGGAAACAATGAGCAGTTCTTC.

The chain uses TRBV27 and TRBJ2-1; TRBD2 agrees at 13 bases. Trimming took 5 bases from V and 6 from J; bases not matched to a gene: 7. The CDR3 consists of 16 residues. The germline V gene encodes CDR1 MNHEY and CDR2 SMNVEV (reference sequence). The CDR3 DNA follows: TGTGCCAGCAGTGCACGGACTAGCGGGGGCCTCAATGAGCAGTTCTTC. It codes for CASSARTSGGLNEQFF.

The sample holds a few counts of this clone. The same CDR3 is also encoded by other DNA sequences in this sample. The chain couples TRBV9 to TRBJ2-3, with D perhaps TRBD2 (5 bases). Trimming left V 0 bases short and J 4 bases short, with 6 bases between. The CDR3 spans 13 residues. Germline CDR1 and CDR2: SGDLS and YYNGEE. CDR3 region: CASSVAGSDTQYF. The CDR3, as DNA: TGTGCCAGCAGCGTAGCGGGGTCAGATACGCAGTATTTT.

The chain links TRBV9 to TRBJ1-2; D might be TRBD1 (6 bases). Trimming pared 0 bases from V and 4 bases from J, leaving 19 bases between. Germline V lookup: CDR1 SGDLS, CDR2 YYNGEE. This CDR3 is 17 amino acids long. Written as DNA, the CDR3 is TGTGCCAGCAGCGTAGACGTAGGACAGCTGATCGGCTATGGCTACACCTTC. The encoded protein is CASSVDVGQLIGYGYTF.

CDR3 sequence: CATSRETGGQGKAFF. The DNA of the CDR3 is TGTGCCACCAGCAGAGAAACCGGGGGGCAGGGTAAAGCTTTCTTT. This chain joins TRBV15 and TRBJ1-1; TRBD1 might be the D (6 bases). The V end lost 0 bases, the J end lost 9 bases, and 17 bases lay between the germline ends. CDR1 is LNHNV, CDR2 YYDKDF, per germline (reference sequence). The CDR3 contains 15 residues.

On this clone: This could be a read error, since a much larger clone is one nucleotide away. In the same sample, other DNA sequences code for this CDR3. The chain recombines TRBV11-2 with TRBJ2-5; the D is unclear. The CDR3 loop spans 11 amino acids. Germline values: CDR1 SGHAT, CDR2 FQNNGV. V gave up 5 bases and J gave up 3 bases, with 4 bases separating them. CDR3 coding DNA: TGTGCCAGCAGCCCAAAAGAGACCCAGTACTTC. Translating it yields CASSPKETQYF.

This chain joins TRBV11-2 and TRBJ2-1; 9 bases map to TRBD2. The CDR3 is 14 residues long. With V trimmed by 7 bases and J by 5 bases, 6 bases remained unmatched. Germline lookup yields CDR1 SGHAT and CDR2 FQNNGV. The CDR3 loop reads CASTPTSGNNEQFF. CDR3 in DNA: TGTGCCAGCACCCCGACTAGCGGAAACAATGAGCAGTTCTTC.

As to this clone: The sample contains more than one DNA sequence encoding this CDR3. The chain combines TRBV7-9 with TRBJ2-5, with D unresolved. The germline gives CDR1 SEHNR, CDR2 FQNEAQ (reference sequence). V lost 3 bases to trimming and J lost 4 bases, with 9 bases between them. The CDR3 totals 13 residues. The CDR3: CASSLNGRETQYF. The CDR3 DNA follows: TGTGCCAGCAGCTTGAATGGGCGAGAGACCCAGTACTTC. Drawing the rest from reference TRBV7-9 and TRBJ2-5, the complete variable domain is DTGVSQNPRHKITKRGQNVTFRCDPISEHNRLYWYRQTLGQGPEFLTYFQNEAQLEKSRLLSDRFSAERPKGSFSTLEIQRTEQGDSAMYLCASSLNGRETQYFGPGTRLLVL.

The V and J genes are TRBV28 and TRBJ2-2; TRBD2 aligns across 15 bases. The germline V gene has CDR1 MDHEN and CDR2 SYDVKM. V lost 6 bases, J lost 4 bases, and 9 bases stayed unmatched. The CDR3 is 18 residues long. CDR3 in amino acids: CASSHGLAGGPGTGELFF. The CDR3 DNA reads as TGTGCCAGCAGCCACGGACTAGCGGGGGGGCCGGGCACCGGGGAGCTGTTTTTT.

This clone was found once. The V gene is TRBV30, the J gene TRBJ1-2; D possibly corresponds to TRBD1 (6 bases). In germline, CDR1 is GTSNPN, CDR2 SVGIG (reference sequence). Trimming shortened V by 0 bases and J by 5 bases, and 16 bases separated the two germline ends. The CDR3 covers 15 residues. Here the CDR3 DNA reads TGTGCCTGGAGTGTACCGGGACCAACAGGGTATGGCTACACCTTC. Protein product: CAWSVPGPTGYGYTF.

DNA of the CDR3: TGTGCCAGCAGATCCAGGGCTGAGCAGTTCTTC. This gives the protein CASRSRAEQFF. The rearrangement links TRBV2 to TRBJ2-1, with D possibly TRBD1 on 5 matching bases. V was cut by 6 bases and J by 9 bases, with 9 bases left in between. CDR3 length equals 11 residues. CDR1 SNHLY and CDR2 FYNNEI come from the germline V gene. Full variable domain (missing parts from reference TRBV2 and TRBJ2-1): EPEVTQTPSHQVTQMGQEVILRCVPISNHLYFYWYRQILGQKVEFLVSFYNNEISEKSEIFDDQFSVERPDGSNFTLKIRSTKLEDSAMYFCASRSRAEQFFGPGTRLTVL.

The V call is TRBV5-1, the J call TRBJ2-2, with 7 positions matching TRBD1. CDR1 SGHRS and CDR2 YFSETQ come from the germline V gene. CDR3 size: 14 residues. Unmatched junction bases numbered 7, after V lost 4 bases and J lost 7 bases. The CDR3 sequence is CASSRDRVVGELFF. The CDR3 region has the DNA TGCGCCAGCAGCCGCGACAGGGTGGTCGGGGAGCTGTTTTTT.

This chain joins TRBV15 and TRBJ1-3; no definite D call. Germline-derived CDR1 and CDR2 are LNHNV and YYDKDF (reference sequence). The CDR3 spans 17 residues. V gave up 1 base and J gave up 0 bases, with 13 bases separating them. The CDR3 protein is CATSRGIAGSSGNTIYF. CDR3 bases: TGTGCCACCAGCAGAGGTATAGCAGGAAGCTCTGGAAACACCATATATTTT. The whole variable domain, remainder taken from reference TRBV15 and TRBJ1-3, is DAMVIQNPRYQVTQFGKPVTLSCSQTLNHNVMYWYQQKSSQAPKLLFHYYDKDFNNEADTPDNFQSRRPNTSFCFLDIRSPGLGDTAMYLCATSRGIAGSSGNTIYFGEGSWLTVV.

V gene TRBV2 combines with J gene TRBJ2-3; 10 nucleotides agree with TRBD2. The CDR3 contains 14 residues. V was pared by 9 bases and J by 2 bases, with 5 bases of the junction left unmatched. Germline values: CDR1 SNHLY, CDR2 FYNNEI. This chain's CDR3 is CARGGTSDTDTQYF. The CDR3 DNA is TGTGCCAGAGGGGGGACTAGCGACACAGATACGCAGTATTTT.